These 16 T cell receptor beta chains share one sample of origin, sequenced in a study of radiotherapy plus CTLA-4 blockade in lung cancer. The protocol was immunoSEQ multiplex PCR, while the TCRdb copy is restricted to in-frame clones and leaves out a portion. The sample lists over 60,000 clones, roughly 87% occurring once. The material was peripheral blood, obtained from a patient treated with radiotherapy plus ipilimumab. Receptors originate from a human donor with non-small cell lung cancer that progressed on radiotherapy plus ipilimumab.

The chain carries TRBV2 and TRBJ1-5, with unresolved D. Germline V lookup: CDR1 SNHLY, CDR2 FYNNEI. The CDR3 runs 13 residues. The ends were cut back, 3 bases at V and 3 bases at J, with 6 bases in the middle. The CDR3 loop reads CASSEGTNQPQHF. CDR3 DNA: TGTGCCAGCAGTGAGGGAACCAATCAGCCCCAGCATTTT.

This chain uses TRBV19 with TRBJ1-1, with 7 bases aligning to TRBD1. The J segment lost 2 bases and the V segment lost 10 bases, leaving 7 bases of the junction unmatched. CDR1 is LNHDA and CDR2 is SQIVND in the germline V gene (reference sequence). The CDR3 runs to 13 residues. CDR3 sequence (DNA): TGTGCCACCGGGACAGCAATCAACACTGAAGCTTTCTTT. The encoded protein is CATGTAINTEAFF.

The chain couples TRBV19 to TRBJ2-1; TRBD1 agrees at 9 bases. Losses at the gene ends were 9 bases for V and 0 bases for J; bases not matched to a gene: 6. The CDR3 is made up of 15 amino acids. Germline V lookup: CDR1 LNHDA, CDR2 SQIVND (reference sequence). The CDR3 protein is CASTGQGSSYNEQFF. The CDR3 coding sequence is TGTGCCAGCACGGGACAGGGTAGCTCCTACAATGAGCAGTTCTTC. Complete variable domain (other parts from reference TRBV19 and TRBJ2-1): DGGITQSPKYLFRKEGQNVTLSCEQNLNHDAMYWYRQDPGQGLRLIYYSQIVNDFQKGDIAEGYSVSREKKESFPLTVTSAQKNPTAFYLCASTGQGSSYNEQFFGPGTRLTVL.

The chain has TRBV6-1 and TRBJ2-7; D might be TRBD1 (6 bases). Germline V gene sequence: CDR1 MNHNS, CDR2 SASEGT. The length of the CDR3 is 13 residues. Trimming cost V 6 bases and J 3 bases, with 12 bases left between them. The CDR3 bases are TGTGCCAGCAGGGACAGAGGTAGCTACGAGCAGTACTTC. It is translated as CASRDRGSYEQYF.

V gene TRBV28 combines with J gene TRBJ2-5; D remains unclear. V lost 2 bases, J lost 1 base, and 5 bases lay in between. CDR1 MDHEN and CDR2 SYDVKM come from the germline V gene. There are 13 residues in the CDR3. The CDR3 loop reads CASSLAVQETQYF. The CDR3 nucleotides are TGTGCCAGCAGTTTAGCGGTCCAAGAGACCCAGTACTTC.

This clone was observed a handful of times. The chain couples TRBV5-4 to TRBJ1-1; D is unresolved. The V gene's germline CDR1 is SGHNT and CDR2 YYREEE (reference sequence). Trimming cost V 4 bases and J 1 base, with 8 bases left between them. This CDR3 has 13 residues. The CDR3 loop reads CASSSRRNTEAFF. DNA for the CDR3: TGTGCCAGCAGCAGCCGCCGGAACACTGAAGCTTTCTTT.

The chain joins TRBV27 to TRBJ2-3; 10 bases align to TRBD1. With V trimmed by 4 bases and J by 6 bases, 13 bases remained unmatched. This CDR3 is 17 amino acids long. Germline V gene lookup returns CDR1 MNHEY and CDR2 SMNVEV (reference sequence). The CDR3 coding sequence is TGTGCCAGCAGTTCACCGGGACAGGGGTTAAGGGTGGATACGCAGTATTTT. Its translation: CASSSPGQGLRVDTQYF.

The chain links TRBV19 to TRBJ2-2; possible D gene TRBD1, 5 bases. Germline values: CDR1 LNHDA, CDR2 SQIVND (reference sequence). V was pared by 4 bases and J by 6 bases, with 9 bases between. This CDR3 comprises 13 residues. The CDR3 region is CASSTGLAGELFF. For the CDR3, the DNA is TGTGCCAGTAGTACAGGGTTAGCCGGGGAGCTGTTTTTT.

The genes are TRBV11-3 and TRBJ2-1; 10 positions agree with TRBD2. The CDR3 loop spans 15 amino acids. J was trimmed by 8 bases and V by 2 bases; bases with no gene match: 6. The germline gives CDR1 SGHNT, CDR2 YENEEA. Here the CDR3 reads CASSLPGLAFDEQFF. In DNA, the CDR3 is TGTGCCAGCAGCTTACCGGGACTAGCGTTCGATGAGCAGTTCTTC.

This chain connects TRBV6-1 to TRBJ2-3; D might be TRBD2 (5 bases). V shed 10 bases and J shed 1 base, with 18 bases lying between them. Per the germline V gene, CDR1 is MNHNS and CDR2 is SASEGT. The CDR3 has 15 residues. The CDR3 sequence: CATALGSVGTDTQYF. The CDR3 DNA reads as TGTGCCACCGCCCTTGGTAGCGTTGGCACAGATACGCAGTATTTT.

The chain has TRBV6-6 and TRBJ2-7; a weak D match, TRBD1 (6 bases). CDR1 and CDR2 (germline): MNHNY, SVGAGI (reference sequence). The CDR3 consists of 13 residues. With 7 bases removed from V and 2 bases from J, the gap between germline ends came to 12 bases. CDR3 in DNA: TGTGCCAGCACCCCCGGACAGCCCTACGAGCAGTACGTC. It is translated as CASTPGQPYEQYV.

The chain carries TRBV10-3 and TRBJ2-2, with TRBD2 as a possible D gene (6 bases). The V end lost 2 bases, the J end lost 2 bases, and 9 bases lay between the germline ends. Germline V gene sequence: CDR1 ENHRY, CDR2 SYGVKD. CDR3 length equals 15 residues. CDR3 protein: CAISEGRENTGELFF. In DNA, the CDR3 is TGTGCCATCAGTGAGGGGCGGGAAAACACCGGGGAGCTGTTTTTT.

The chain links TRBV27 to TRBJ2-3; D remains ambiguous. Germline-derived CDR1 and CDR2 are MNHEY and SMNVEV (reference sequence). With 2 bases removed from V and 0 bases from J, the gap between germline ends came to 3 bases. This CDR3 spans 13 amino acids. The CDR3 loop reads CASSLRSTDTQYF. CDR3 in DNA: TGTGCCAGCAGTTTAAGGAGCACAGATACGCAGTATTTT.

The rearrangement links TRBV2 to TRBJ2-7; 8 nucleotides line up with TRBD2. The CDR3 length is 13 residues. The germline V gene has CDR1 SNHLY and CDR2 FYNNEI. With V trimmed by 4 bases and J by 3 bases, 2 bases remained unmatched. The CDR3 nucleotides are TGTGCCAGCAGTGCTGCGGGGGGCTACGAGCAGTACTTC. It specifies CASSAAGGYEQYF.

The CDR3 nucleotides are TGTGCCAGCAGCGGGTCGGGGGGGAATGAGCAGTTCTTC. Translation: CASSGSGGNEQFF. This chain connects TRBV11-2 to TRBJ2-1; TRBD2 matches 8 bases. Germline V gene sequence: CDR1 SGHAT, CDR2 FQNNGV. V lost 5 bases to trimming and J lost 7 bases; unmatched junction nucleotides: 4. CDR3 size: 13 residues.

The rearrangement links TRBV10-3 to TRBJ2-1, with 7 bases fitting TRBD1. CDR3 size: 14 residues. J was trimmed by 6 bases and V by 11 bases; bases with no gene match: 13. The germline V gene has CDR1 ENHRY and CDR2 SYGVKD. The CDR3 bases are TGTGCCGCGACCGGGACAGCGGCTTCCAATGAGCAGTTCTTC. Its translation: CAATGTAASNEQFF.